The 3 T cell receptor beta chains presented below share a single source sample, sequenced in a study of cytomegalovirus exposure and HLA in healthy donors. Primers: 60 Vbeta forward and 13 Jbeta reverse. The protocol was immunoSEQ multiplex PCR, while the TCRdb copy is restricted to in-frame clones and leaves out a portion. The table includes some 160,000 clones, 70% to 90% detected once. The sequencing sample was made of PBMCs. Receptor source: a woman aged 18-29 years in good health and CMV-seronegative.

This sequence joins TRBV6-1 and TRBJ2-1; 9 nucleotides line up with TRBD2. The V gene's germline CDR1 is MNHNS and CDR2 SASEGT. The CDR3 has 15 amino acids. The J segment lost 1 base and the V segment lost 8 bases, leaving 6 bases of the junction unmatched. The CDR3 spells CASPAGGRSYNEQFF. DNA of the CDR3: TGTGCCAGCCCAGCGGGGGGAAGGTCCTACAATGAGCAGTTCTTC.

This CDR3 is CASSLETGINYEQYF. CDR3 bases: TGCGCCAGCAGCTTGGAAACAGGGATCAACTACGAGCAGTACTTC. The chain links TRBV5-1 to TRBJ2-5, with a tentative D call TRBD1 (6 bases). The DNA matches TRBJ2-7 better at its end, which makes the J call doubtful. From germline, CDR1 is SGHRS and CDR2 YFSETQ. The CDR3 covers 15 residues.

This chain links TRBV28 with TRBJ2-7; 7 bases line up with TRBD2. The V gene end was trimmed by 6 bases and the J gene end by 5 bases; junction bases not matched to a gene: 10. Per germline, CDR1 MDHEN and CDR2 SYDVKM. The CDR3 has 14 amino acids. CDR3 in amino acids: CASSRRGVVDEQYF. CDR3 bases: TGTGCCAGCAGCCGACGGGGGGTTGTCGACGAGCAGTACTTC.